What follows is one T cell receptor (beta chain) and its context. What it binds is unknown. The source of the sample is a study of a mutant IDH1 vaccine in newly diagnosed glioma. Produced via immunoSEQ multiplex PCR; TCRdb's table is partial and in-frame only. This sample carries 58,000 or so clones, approximately 87% of them seen once, and the ten largest clones take 1.6%. This CDR3 is 13 amino acids long. Trimming took off 4 bases at V and 4 bases at J, with 10 bases between the two ends. CDR1 and CDR2 (germline): SGHRS, YFSETQ. Time point denoted: week 35, safety follow-up. Vaccination comprised doses that each held 300 ug of mutant IDH1 20-mer peptide, plus topical imiquimod. Patients received eight vaccinations in weeks 1, 3, 5, 7, 11, 15, 19, 23.

The chain couples TRBV5-1 to TRBJ2-3; a possible D gene is TRBD2 (5 bases). This sequence originates from a man in his forties with glioma. Here the sequenced sample was PBMCs, taken from a glioma patient whose treatment included an IDH1 peptide vaccine. This chain's CDR3 is CASSGSSPDTQYF. DNA of the CDR3: TGCGCCAGCAGCGGGAGTTCCCCAGATACGCAGTATTTT.